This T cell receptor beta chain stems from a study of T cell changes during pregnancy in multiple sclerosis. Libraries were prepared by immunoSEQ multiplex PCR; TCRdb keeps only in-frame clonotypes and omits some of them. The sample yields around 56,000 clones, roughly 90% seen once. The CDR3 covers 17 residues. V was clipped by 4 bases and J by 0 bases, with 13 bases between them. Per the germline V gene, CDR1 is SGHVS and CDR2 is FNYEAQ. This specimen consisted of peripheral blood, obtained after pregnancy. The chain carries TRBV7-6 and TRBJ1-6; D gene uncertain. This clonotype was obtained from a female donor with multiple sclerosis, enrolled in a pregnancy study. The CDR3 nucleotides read TGTGCCAGCAGCTCTCGAAGAGGCGGCTCCTATAATTCACCCCTCCACTTT. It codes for CASSSRRGGSYNSPLHF. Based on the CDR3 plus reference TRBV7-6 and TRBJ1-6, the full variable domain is GAGVSQSPRYKVTKRGQDVALRCDPISGHVSLYWYRQALGQGPEFLTYFNYEAQQDKSGLPNDRFSAERPEGSISTLTIQRTEQRDSAMYRCASSSRRGGSYNSPLHFGNGTRLTVT.